Below, 10 T cell receptor beta chains from the same sample are listed, as sequenced in a study of molecular identifiers for immune sequencing clone quantification listed by TCRdb under 2018. To prepare the library, PCR was applied. Sequencing instrument: Illumina HiSeq 4000. TCRdb itself trimmed the public reads at Q25 with fastp, ran MiXCR and retained productive beta chains. Entries are consolidated by CDR3 protein sequence, retaining the most common genes and DNA. The sample records more than 300,000 distinct CDR3 sequences, around a fifth of which are singletons. Approximately 0.85% of the sample belongs to the ten largest clones. Sequenced: naive CD8+ T cells from blood, with Jurkat cell RNA spiked in. Per the publication, the cell subset or site label means: FACS-sorted CD8+CD4-CCR7+CD45RA+ naive T cells. Source of these receptors: a human donor in good health. Some libraries in this study had Jurkat cell RNA spiked in.

On this clonotype: A read error may account for a junction end that differs from germline. This chain joins TRBV2 and TRBJ1-1; 8 bases map to TRBD1. The CDR3 contains 17 residues. CDR1 is SNHLY, CDR2 FYNNEI, per germline. CDR3 region: CACSVPGQEDMNTEAFF. CDR3 sequence (DNA): TGTGCCTGCAGTGTTCCGGGACAGGAAGACATGAACACTGAAGCTTTCTTT.

With respect to this clonotype: This sequence may be a read error, since a much larger clone differs from it by one base. The gene calls are TRBV12-3 or TRBV12-4 and TRBJ2-1; 13 positions agree with TRBD2. The CDR3 contains 19 residues. The DNA of the CDR3 is TGTGCCTGCAGTTCTGGGACTAGCGGGACCCCTTCGCTATACAATGAGCAGTTCTTC. This gives the protein CACSSGTSGTPSLYNEQFF.

This clonotype showed up many times. The chain uses TRBV12-3 or TRBV12-4 and TRBJ2-3, with unresolved D. V was cut by 7 bases and J by 2 bases, with 10 bases left in between. The CDR3 runs 13 residues. CDR3 region: CASTPEITDTQYF. The CDR3, as DNA: TGTGCCAGCACCCCGGAGATCACAGATACGCAGTATTTT.

There are many counts of this clonotype. The chain joins TRBV27 to TRBJ2-3; D ambiguous. V lost 6 bases to trimming and J lost 6 bases, with 10 bases between them. This CDR3 is built from 12 residues. In germline, CDR1 is MNHEY, CDR2 SMNVEV (reference sequence). The CDR3 region is CASRSNVDTQYF. The CDR3 nucleotides read TGTGCCAGCAGAAGTAACGTGGATACGCAGTATTTT.

The V and J genes are TRBV19 and TRBJ1-1; no clear D gene. The CDR3 has 17 residues. Trimming removed 5 bases at V and 3 bases at J, with 22 bases between. From germline, CDR1 is LNHDA and CDR2 SQIVND (reference sequence). This CDR3 reads CASSPSGKSGLDTEAFF. The CDR3 coding sequence is TGTGCCAGTAGTCCCTCTGGGAAATCAGGCTTGGACACTGAAGCTTTCTTT.

This clonotype turned up a few times. The V call is TRBV20-1, the J call TRBJ2-1; TRBD2 aligns across 16 bases. Germline V gene data show CDR1 as DFQATT and CDR2 as SNEGSKA (reference sequence). The CDR3 contains 16 residues. Germline trimming cut 6 bases from V and 7 bases from J; bases unmatched to any gene: 9. The CDR3 is CSATEGTSGRGNEQFF. The CDR3 DNA reads as TGCAGTGCAACCGAAGGGACTAGCGGGAGGGGTAATGAGCAGTTCTTC.

Of note for this clonotype: This sequence may be a read error, since a much larger clone differs from it by one base. The CDR3 region has the DNA TGTGCCAGCAGTTTAAGTCTACTGGGCGAGCAGCACTTC. This translates into CASSLSLLGEQHF. The chain is built from TRBV12-3 or TRBV12-4 and TRBJ2-7; no definite D call. CDR3 length equals 13 residues.

The table lists this clonotype with many counts. The V call is TRBV4-3, the J call TRBJ2-3; perhaps TRBD1 as D (6 bases). CDR1 is LGHNA, CDR2 YSLEER, per germline. CDR3 length: 16 residues. The V and J ends lost 0 bases and 5 bases respectively, with 15 bases between them. The CDR3 sequence is CASSQDVQGTVDTQYF. Here the CDR3 DNA reads TGCGCCAGCAGCCAAGATGTACAGGGAACGGTAGATACGCAGTATTTT.

This clonotype occurred many times. The chain has TRBV4-1 and TRBJ2-7; D is perhaps TRBD1 or TRBD2 (5 bases each). There are 16 residues in the CDR3. CDR1 and CDR2 (germline): MGHRA, YSYEKL. Trimming stripped 1 base from V and 3 bases from J, with 16 bases between. CDR3: CASSQGTTGTRYEQYF. The CDR3 coding sequence is TGCGCCAGCAGCCAAGGCACGACCGGGACCCGCTACGAGCAGTACTTC.

The table lists this clonotype with many counts. The gene calls are TRBV4-1 and TRBJ2-7; no reliable D call. The CDR3 is 14 residues long. CDR1 MGHRA and CDR2 YSYEKL come from the germline V gene. Trimming shortened V by 1 base and J by 7 bases, and 14 bases separated the two germline ends. Written as DNA, the CDR3 is TGCGCCAGCAGCCAAGTTAAGGACCGCGAGGAGCAGTACTTC. Its translation: CASSQVKDREEQYF.